There are many counts of the clone carrying this T cell receptor (beta chain). Its antigen is as yet unknown. This entry belongs to a study of CD8 T cells in ankylosing spondylitis. Regarding the study as a whole: Made up of eight highly homologous variants, a TCR beta motif appeared characteristic of ankylosing spondylitis blood. Reactive arthritis synovial fluid and blood previously showed some of these motif variants. The study looked at matched synovial fluid samples from ankylosing spondylitis patients. Disease-linked clones were reported to be significantly enriched there.

Quantitative 5'-RACE with molecular barcodes generated TCR beta libraries. TCRdb ran MiXCR on the 5' RACE reads and lists one entry per CDR3 protein. The sample records around 230,000 distinct CDR3 sequences, 7.5% to 9.5% being singletons. The ends were cut back, 3 bases at V and 4 bases at J, with 6 bases in the middle. Germline lookup yields CDR1 MDHEN and CDR2 SYDVKM. The CDR3 has 12 amino acids. The specimen was blood, either unsorted or a sorted T cell fraction (not recorded which). The V gene is TRBV28, the J gene TRBJ1-1; D is uncertain. This sequence was found in a female donor with ankylosing spondylitis or in good health (not recorded which). The CDR3 DNA sequence: TGTGCCAGCAGTTTCTGGCCCACTGAAGCTTTCTTT. Translation gives CASSFWPTEAFF.